Below, 25 T cell receptor beta chains from the same sample are listed, as sequenced in a study of PD-L1 blockade in urothelial cancer. Clones were read by immunoSEQ multiplex PCR, and TCRdb kept only the in-frame ones, dropping some. The sample holds roughly 44,000 clones, roughly 82% seen once. The sample consisted of PBMCs, taken around atezolizumab (anti-PD-L1) treatment. The receptors stem from an older man with urothelial cancer.

This clone was observed a handful of times. The V and J genes are TRBV19 and TRBJ2-1, with 10 bases aligning to TRBD2. Germline-derived CDR1 and CDR2 are LNHDA and SQIVND (reference sequence). The CDR3 runs 15 residues. After removal of 7 bases from V and 12 bases from J, the junction contained 15 bases not matched to a gene. CDR3 bases: TGTGCCAGTAAAGTTGCCGCTAGCGGGAGAGTAGGGCAGTTCTTC. Residues: CASKVAASGRVGQFF.

The rearrangement uses TRBV19 and TRBJ1-5; D unresolved. The CDR3 totals 13 residues. Germline CDR1 and CDR2: LNHDA and SQIVND (reference sequence). The V gene lost 2 bases and the J gene lost 7 bases, with 9 bases spanning the gap. The CDR3, as DNA: TGTGCCAGTAGTATAATGAGCGCCCAGCCCCAGCATTTT. This codes for CASSIMSAQPQHF.

This chain connects TRBV2 to TRBJ2-7; tentatively, D is TRBD2 (6 bases). Trimming shortened V by 8 bases and J by 3 bases, and 14 bases separated the two germline ends. The CDR3 length is 13 residues. CDR1 and CDR2 from the germline V gene are SNHLY and FYNNEI. DNA of the CDR3: TGTGCCAGCCTGAGGGAGGCCGACTACGAGCAGTACTTC. Protein product: CASLREADYEQYF. The full variable domain, in which reference TRBV2 and TRBJ2-7 provide the parts outside the CDR3, is EPEVTQTPSHQVTQMGQEVILRCVPISNHLYFYWYRQILGQKVEFLVSFYNNEISEKSEIFDDQFSVERPDGSNFTLKIRSTKLEDSAMYFCASLREADYEQYFGPGTRLTVT.

V usage is TRBV7-2 and J usage is TRBJ1-6, with 10 bases aligning to TRBD1. Germline V CDR1 and CDR2: SGHTA, FQGNSA. Trimming cost V 5 bases and J 0 bases; bases outside gene matches: 1. The CDR3 has 16 amino acids. The CDR3 sequence is CASSRDRGSYNSPLHF. In nucleotides, the CDR3 is TGTGCCAGCAGCCGGGACAGGGGCTCCTATAATTCACCCCTCCACTTT. The whole variable domain, remainder taken from reference TRBV7-2 and TRBJ1-6, is GAGVSQSPSNKVTEKGKDVELRCDPISGHTALYWYRQSLGQGLEFLIYFQGNSAPDKSGLPSDRFSAERTGGSVSTLTIQRTQQEDSAVYLCASSRDRGSYNSPLHFGNGTRLTVT.

This sequence joins TRBV4-1 and TRBJ2-3; 11 nucleotides line up with TRBD2. The CDR3 is made up of 16 amino acids. Trimming at V came to 2 bases and at J to 5 bases, leaving 6 bases not matched to a gene. Germline V gene sequence: CDR1 MGHRA, CDR2 YSYEKL. CDR3 nucleotides: TGCGCCAGCAGCCAACCACTAGCGGGAGTTAGAGATACGCAGTATTTT. This codes for CASSQPLAGVRDTQYF.

The chain recombines TRBV11-2 with TRBJ2-1; 7 bases line up with TRBD2. The CDR3 spans 16 residues. V was pared by 2 bases and J by 2 bases, with 6 bases of the junction left unmatched. Per the germline V gene, CDR1 is SGHAT and CDR2 is FQNNGV. CDR3 residues: CASSLLLTSAYNEQFF. In nucleotides, the CDR3 is TGTGCCAGCAGCTTACTTTTAACTAGCGCCTACAATGAGCAGTTCTTC. Variable domain in full (rest from reference TRBV11-2 and TRBJ2-1): EAGVAQSPRYKIIEKRQSVAFWCNPISGHATLYWYQQILGQGPKLLIQFQNNGVVDDSQLPKDRFSAERLKGVDSTLKIQPAKLEDSAVYLCASSLLLTSAYNEQFFGPGTRLTVL.

The rearrangement links TRBV6-5 to TRBJ1-2; TRBD1 matches 7 bases. V was pared by 4 bases and J by 7 bases, with 6 bases of the junction left unmatched. The CDR3 runs to 13 residues. Germline V lookup: CDR1 MNHEY, CDR2 SVGAGI. CDR3 nucleotides: TGTGCCAGCAGTTTGACAGGGCAGGGTGGCTACACCTTC. It translates to CASSLTGQGGYTF.

This chain uses TRBV5-1 with TRBJ2-7; D is possibly TRBD2 (6 bases). Germline V gene sequence: CDR1 SGHRS, CDR2 YFSETQ. The CDR3 length is 12 residues. Trimming stripped 4 bases from V and 5 bases from J, with 10 bases between. The CDR3 DNA reads as TGCGCCAGCAGCCCTGGGGGGAACGAGCAGTACTTC. This sequence encodes CASSPGGNEQYF.

Comment on this clone: Other DNA sequences of this sample code for an identical CDR3. The chain is built from TRBV6-5 and TRBJ1-2; D unclear. Per the germline V gene, CDR1 is MNHEY and CDR2 is SVGAGI. V was shortened by 6 bases and J by 4 bases, with 18 bases between the two germline ends. This CDR3 region has 15 residues. Here the CDR3 reads CASSIEPGQFYGYTF. DNA for the CDR3: TGTGCCAGCAGCATAGAACCTGGGCAGTTCTATGGCTACACCTTC.

This chain links TRBV28 with TRBJ2-7; 8 nucleotides match TRBD1. The CDR3 loop spans 14 amino acids. Germline values: CDR1 MDHEN, CDR2 SYDVKM. Trimming removed 6 bases from V and 5 bases from J; junction bases left unmatched: 9. In nucleotides, the CDR3 is TGTGCCAGCAGCATTCCAGGGGGCGTGAACGAGCAGTACTTC. Protein: CASSIPGGVNEQYF.

The rearrangement uses TRBV29-1 and TRBJ1-2; 7 bases are shared with TRBD1. J lost 7 bases, V lost 2 bases, and 7 bases had no gene match. The V gene's germline CDR1 is SQVTM and CDR2 ANQGSEA. CDR3 size: 13 residues. CDR3 protein: CSVELQGRSGYTF. The CDR3 DNA sequence: TGCAGCGTTGAATTACAGGGGAGAAGTGGCTACACCTTC.

This clone was detected a few times. V gene TRBV25-1 combines with J gene TRBJ1-1; D ambiguous. This CDR3 contains 12 residues. Trimming took off 3 bases at V and 3 bases at J, with 5 bases between the two ends. CDR1 is MGHDK and CDR2 is SYGVNS in the germline V gene. Written as DNA, the CDR3 is TGTGCCAGCAGTGACCGTTACACTGAAGCTTTCTTT. This encodes CASSDRYTEAFF.

The rearrangement uses TRBV14 and TRBJ2-1; 11 bases are shared with TRBD2. The trim removed 2 bases at V and 10 bases at J, leaving 19 bases unmatched. Germline-derived CDR1 and CDR2 are SGHDN and FVKESK. This CDR3 spans 19 amino acids. The CDR3 coding sequence is TGTGCCAGCAGCCAACGACTACCTACTTCGACTAGCGGGGCAGGGGAGCAGTTCTTC. Translating it yields CASSQRLPTSTSGAGEQFF.

V usage is TRBV27 and J usage is TRBJ2-1; 8 bases map to TRBD2. Germline CDR1 is MNHEY and CDR2 is SMNVEV (reference sequence). V lost 6 bases to trimming and J lost 9 bases; unmatched junction nucleotides: 13. The CDR3 sequence is 15 residues long. The DNA of the CDR3 is TGTGCCAGCAGACCCGGGACTAGAATAGTGGGTGAGCAGTTCTTC. This sequence encodes CASRPGTRIVGEQFF.

The rearrangement joins TRBV19 to TRBJ2-3, with TRBD2 matching over 7 bases. Trimming took 1 base from V and 1 from J; bases not matched to a gene: 2. The CDR3 runs 15 residues. Per the germline V gene, CDR1 is LNHDA and CDR2 is SQIVND (reference sequence). CDR3 DNA sequence: TGTGCCAGTAGTATAGTGGGAGGGGGCACAGATACGCAGTATTTT. Protein sequence: CASSIVGGGTDTQYF.

The chain employs TRBV28 and TRBJ2-7, with 14 bases fitting TRBD2. V shed 1 base, J shed 2 bases, and the junction held 10 bases outside the gene matches. CDR1 and CDR2 (germline): MDHEN, SYDVKM. CDR3 length: 19 residues. CDR3 residues: CASSLFYSTSGREAYEQYF. DNA of the CDR3: TGTGCCAGCAGTTTATTCTACTCGACTAGCGGGAGGGAAGCCTACGAGCAGTACTTC.

Only one count was recorded for this clone. The gene calls are TRBV4-3 and TRBJ1-5; TRBD1 matches at 7 bases. The CDR3 loop spans 16 amino acids. CDR1 and CDR2 from the germline V gene are LGHNA and YSLEER. V lost 0 bases to trimming and J lost 6 bases; unmatched junction nucleotides: 8. CDR3 in DNA: TGCGCCAGCAGCCAAGATTCAGGGGGGCTGACTCAGCCCCAGCATTTT. Translating gives CASSQDSGGLTQPQHF.

This sequence joins TRBV13 and TRBJ2-7; 14 bases are a match to TRBD2. The V and J ends lost 3 bases and 4 bases, in that order; junction bases with no gene match: 2. This CDR3 region has 15 residues. The germline gives CDR1 PRHDT, CDR2 FYEKMQ (reference sequence). For the CDR3, the DNA is TGTGCCAGCAGCTTCAGACTAGCGGGAGGGTACGAGCAGTACTTC. This gives the protein CASSFRLAGGYEQYF.

The chain has TRBV7-8 and TRBJ2-5, with 7 bases lining up with TRBD1. CDR3 size: 15 residues. Germline V CDR1 and CDR2: SGHVS, FQNEAQ. With V trimmed by 3 bases and J by 2 bases, 6 bases remained unmatched. The CDR3: CASSLGQSVQETQYF. For the CDR3, the DNA is TGTGCCAGCAGCTTGGGACAGTCCGTACAAGAGACCCAGTACTTC.

V is TRBV7-9 and J is TRBJ1-3; 10 bases match TRBD1. Germline V gene lookup returns CDR1 SEHNR and CDR2 FQNEAQ (reference sequence). V shed 5 bases, J shed 4 bases, and the junction held 11 bases outside the gene matches. The length of the CDR3 is 17 residues. The CDR3 spells CASSATEGQGLGNTIYF. CDR3 coding DNA: TGTGCCAGCAGCGCGACTGAGGGACAGGGGCTGGGAAACACCATATATTTT.

The chain combines TRBV5-4 with TRBJ2-1, with D possibly TRBD2 on 6 matching bases. The V gene's germline CDR1 is SGHNT and CDR2 YYREEE (reference sequence). The CDR3 contains 14 residues. Trimming cost V 4 bases and J 5 bases, with 13 bases left between them. The CDR3 protein is CASSPGDPDNEQFF. DNA of the CDR3: TGTGCCAGCAGCCCGGGGGACCCCGACAATGAGCAGTTCTTC. The variable domain in full, with the rest retrieved from reference TRBV5-4 and TRBJ2-1, is ETGVTQSPTHLIKTRGQQVTLRCSSQSGHNTVSWYQQALGQGPQFIFQYYREEENGRGNFPPRFSGLQFPNYSSELNVNALELDDSALYLCASSPGDPDNEQFFGPGTRLTVL.

J is TRBJ1-4 and V is TRBV4-1; possibly TRBD1 for D (5 bases). Trimming removed 1 base from V and 4 bases from J, with 16 bases in between. CDR1 and CDR2 (germline): MGHRA, YSYEKL. The CDR3 runs 17 residues. CDR3 DNA: TGCGCCAGCAGCCAAGGGGGGGGGAGACATTATAATGAAAAACTGTTTTTT. It codes for CASSQGGGRHYNEKLFF.

This clone was seen more than once but under ten times. The chain is built from TRBV6-6 and TRBJ1-1; 9 bases are shared with TRBD1. Germline trimming cut 6 bases from V and 10 bases from J; bases unmatched to any gene: 3. The CDR3 runs 11 residues. Germline V gives CDR1 MNHNY, CDR2 SVGAGI (reference sequence). CDR3 in DNA: TGTGCCAGCAGGGGGACAGGGCTAGCTTTCTTT. Translation: CASRGTGLAFF.

This chain uses TRBV5-4 with TRBJ1-1; no definite D call. The CDR3 spans 15 residues. Germline CDR1 and CDR2: SGHNT and YYREEE (reference sequence). V was pared by 0 bases and J by 3 bases, with 12 bases between. This chain's CDR3 is CASSLEKGVDTEAFF. CDR3 DNA sequence: TGTGCCAGCAGCTTGGAGAAGGGAGTGGACACTGAAGCTTTCTTT.

The V gene is TRBV6-1, the J gene TRBJ2-5, with D perhaps matching TRBD1 (5 bases). The V and J ends lost 11 bases and 5 bases respectively, with 21 bases between them. From germline, CDR1 is MNHNS and CDR2 SASEGT. This CDR3 spans 14 amino acids. CDR3 amino acids: CASAFDRRSETQYF. The DNA of the CDR3 is TGTGCCTCAGCGTTCGACAGACGGTCGGAGACCCAGTACTTC.